This entry is about one TCR beta chain. The data were obtained in a study of T cells after somatic rescue of genetic block. Per germline, CDR1 ENHRY and CDR2 SYGVKD. V was shortened by 4 bases and J by 4 bases, with 5 bases between the two germline ends. This CDR3 has 11 amino acids. TCRdb's copy holds only in-frame clones and misses some; the assay was immunoSEQ multiplex PCR. The sample includes about 68,000 clones, around 92% of them seen just once. The sequence came from a man aged 35 to 55. The chain carries TRBV10-3 and TRBJ2-7; D ambiguous. Source material: peripheral blood mononuclear cells (PBMCs). CDR3 region: CAISAQYEQYF. CDR3 DNA: TGTGCCATCAGTGCACAGTACGAGCAGTACTTC.